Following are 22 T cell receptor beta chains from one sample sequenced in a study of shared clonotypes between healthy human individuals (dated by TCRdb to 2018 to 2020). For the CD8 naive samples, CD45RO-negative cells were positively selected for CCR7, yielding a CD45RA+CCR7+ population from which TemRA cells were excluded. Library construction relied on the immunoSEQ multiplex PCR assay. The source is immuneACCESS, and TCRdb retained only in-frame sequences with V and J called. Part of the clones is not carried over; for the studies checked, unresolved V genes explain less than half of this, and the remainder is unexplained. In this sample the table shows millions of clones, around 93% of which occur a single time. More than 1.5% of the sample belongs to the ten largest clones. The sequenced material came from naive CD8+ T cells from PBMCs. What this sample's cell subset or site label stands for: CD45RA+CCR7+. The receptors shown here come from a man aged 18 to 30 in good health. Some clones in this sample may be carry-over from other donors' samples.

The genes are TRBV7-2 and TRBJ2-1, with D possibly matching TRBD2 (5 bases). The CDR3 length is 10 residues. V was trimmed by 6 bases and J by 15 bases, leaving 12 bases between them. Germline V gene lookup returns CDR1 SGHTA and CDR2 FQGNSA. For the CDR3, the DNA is TGTGCCAGCAGTTTTGAGGGATGGTTCTTC. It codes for CASSFEGWFF.

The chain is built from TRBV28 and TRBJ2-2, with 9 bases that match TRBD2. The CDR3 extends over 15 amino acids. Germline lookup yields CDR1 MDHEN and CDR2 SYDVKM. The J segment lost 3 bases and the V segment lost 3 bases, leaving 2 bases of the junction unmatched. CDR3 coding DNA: TGTGCCAGCAGTTTGACTAGCGGCTACACCGGGGAGCTGTTTTTT. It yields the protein CASSLTSGYTGELFF.

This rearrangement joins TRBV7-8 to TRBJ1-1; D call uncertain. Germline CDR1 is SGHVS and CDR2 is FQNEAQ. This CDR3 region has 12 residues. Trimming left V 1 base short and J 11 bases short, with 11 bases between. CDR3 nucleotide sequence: TGTGCCAGCAGCTTAGGGAGTAGAATCGCTTTCTTT. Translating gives CASSLGSRIAFF. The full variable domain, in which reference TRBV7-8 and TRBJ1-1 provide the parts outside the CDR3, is GAGVSQSPRYKVAKRGQDVALRCDPISGHVSLFWYQQALGQGPEFLTYFQNEAQLDKSGLPSDRFFAERPEGSVSTLKIQRTQQEDSAVYLCASSLGSRIAFFGQGTRLTVV.

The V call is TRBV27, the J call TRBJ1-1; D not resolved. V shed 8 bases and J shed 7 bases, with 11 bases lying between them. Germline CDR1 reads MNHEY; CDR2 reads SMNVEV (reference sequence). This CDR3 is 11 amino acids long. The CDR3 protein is CASRDKGEAFF. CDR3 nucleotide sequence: TGTGCCAGCCGTGACAAGGGTGAAGCTTTCTTT.

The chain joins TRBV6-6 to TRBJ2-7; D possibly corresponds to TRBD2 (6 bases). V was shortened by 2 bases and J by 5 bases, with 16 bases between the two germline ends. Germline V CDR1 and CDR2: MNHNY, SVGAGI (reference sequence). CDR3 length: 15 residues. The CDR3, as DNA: TGTGCCAGCAGTTACGGAGTTGGAGGGCTCCACGAGCAGTACTTC. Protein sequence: CASSYGVGGLHEQYF.

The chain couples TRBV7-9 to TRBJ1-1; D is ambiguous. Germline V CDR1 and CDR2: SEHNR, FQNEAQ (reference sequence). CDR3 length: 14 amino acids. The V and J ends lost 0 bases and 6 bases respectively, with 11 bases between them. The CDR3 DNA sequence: TGTGCCAGCAGCTTAGCTCCTTTAGACGCTGAAGCTTTCTTT. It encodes CASSLAPLDAEAFF.

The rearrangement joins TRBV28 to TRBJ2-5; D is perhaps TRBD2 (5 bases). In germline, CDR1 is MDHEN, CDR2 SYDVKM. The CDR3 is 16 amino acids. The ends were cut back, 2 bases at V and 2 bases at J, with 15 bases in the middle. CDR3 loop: CASSLSEGRTQETQYF. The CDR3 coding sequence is TGTGCCAGCAGTTTAAGCGAGGGCAGAACACAAGAGACCCAGTACTTC. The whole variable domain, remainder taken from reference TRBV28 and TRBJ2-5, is DVKVTQSSRYLVKRTGEKVFLECVQDMDHENMFWYRQDPGLGLRLIYFSYDVKMKEKGDIPEGYSVSREKKERFSLILESASTNQTSMYLCASSLSEGRTQETQYFGPGTRLLVL.

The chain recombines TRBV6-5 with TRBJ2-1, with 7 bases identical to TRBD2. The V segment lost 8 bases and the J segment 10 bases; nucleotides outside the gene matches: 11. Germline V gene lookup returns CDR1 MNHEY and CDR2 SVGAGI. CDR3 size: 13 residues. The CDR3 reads CASGRPMGGEQFF. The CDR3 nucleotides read TGTGCCAGCGGCCGACCCATGGGGGGGGAGCAGTTCTTC.

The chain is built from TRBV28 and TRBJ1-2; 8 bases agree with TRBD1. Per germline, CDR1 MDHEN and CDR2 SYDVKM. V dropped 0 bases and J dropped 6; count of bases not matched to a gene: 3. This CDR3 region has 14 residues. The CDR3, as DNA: TGTGCCAGCAGTTTATGGAGGGGACAGGATGGCTACACCTTC. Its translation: CASSLWRGQDGYTF.

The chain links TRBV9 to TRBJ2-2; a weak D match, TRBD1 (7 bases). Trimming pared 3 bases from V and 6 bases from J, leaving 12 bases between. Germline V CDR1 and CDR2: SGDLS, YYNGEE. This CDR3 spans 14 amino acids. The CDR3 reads CASSDLRGAGELFF. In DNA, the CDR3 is TGTGCCAGCAGCGACCTCAGGGGGGCCGGGGAGCTGTTTTTT.

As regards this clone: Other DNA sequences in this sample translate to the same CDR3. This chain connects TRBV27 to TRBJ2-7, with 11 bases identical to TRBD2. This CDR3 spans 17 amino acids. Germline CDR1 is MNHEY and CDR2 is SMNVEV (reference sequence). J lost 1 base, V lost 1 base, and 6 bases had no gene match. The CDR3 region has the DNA TGTGCCAGCAGTTTATTAGGAACTAGCGGGAGTTCCTACGAGCAGTACTTC. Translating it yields CASSLLGTSGSSYEQYF.

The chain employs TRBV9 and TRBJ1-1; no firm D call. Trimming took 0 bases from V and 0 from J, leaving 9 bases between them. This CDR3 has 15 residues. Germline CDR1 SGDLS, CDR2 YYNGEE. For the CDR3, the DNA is TGTGCCAGCAGCGTAGCTCTAGGATTGAACACTGAAGCTTTCTTT. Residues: CASSVALGLNTEAFF.

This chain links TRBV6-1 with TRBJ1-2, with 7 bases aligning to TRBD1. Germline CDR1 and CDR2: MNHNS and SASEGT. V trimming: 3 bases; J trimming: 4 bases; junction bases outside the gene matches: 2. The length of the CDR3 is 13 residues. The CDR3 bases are TGTGCCAGCAGTGATGGGACAGTCTATGGCTACACCTTC. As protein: CASSDGTVYGYTF.

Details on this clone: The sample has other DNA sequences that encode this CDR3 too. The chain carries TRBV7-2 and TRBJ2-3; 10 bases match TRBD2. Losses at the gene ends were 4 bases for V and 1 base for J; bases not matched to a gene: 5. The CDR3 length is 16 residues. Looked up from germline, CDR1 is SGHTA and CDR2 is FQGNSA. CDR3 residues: CASSSRLAGRTDTQYF. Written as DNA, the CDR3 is TGTGCCAGCAGCTCCCGACTAGCGGGCCGCACAGATACGCAGTATTTT.

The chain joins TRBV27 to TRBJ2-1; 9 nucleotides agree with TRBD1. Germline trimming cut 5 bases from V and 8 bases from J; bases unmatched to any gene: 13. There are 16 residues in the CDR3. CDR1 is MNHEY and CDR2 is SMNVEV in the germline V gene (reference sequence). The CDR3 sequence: CASSQPGQGLSYEQFF. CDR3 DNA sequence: TGTGCCAGCAGTCAACCGGGACAGGGTCTCTCCTATGAGCAGTTCTTC.

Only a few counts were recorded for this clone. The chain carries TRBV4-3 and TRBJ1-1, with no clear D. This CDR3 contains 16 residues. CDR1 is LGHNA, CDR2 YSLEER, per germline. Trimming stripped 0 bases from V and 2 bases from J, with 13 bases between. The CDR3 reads CASSQDNGLANTEAFF. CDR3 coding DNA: TGCGCCAGCAGCCAAGACAACGGGTTGGCAAACACTGAAGCTTTCTTT.

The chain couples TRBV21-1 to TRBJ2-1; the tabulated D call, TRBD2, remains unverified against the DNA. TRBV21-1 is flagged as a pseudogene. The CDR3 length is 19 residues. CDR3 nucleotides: TGTGCCAGCAGCGGGTCAGAGGGAGTCACTTTGAGCTCCTACAATGAGCAGTTCTTC. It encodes CASSGSEGVTLSSYNEQFF.

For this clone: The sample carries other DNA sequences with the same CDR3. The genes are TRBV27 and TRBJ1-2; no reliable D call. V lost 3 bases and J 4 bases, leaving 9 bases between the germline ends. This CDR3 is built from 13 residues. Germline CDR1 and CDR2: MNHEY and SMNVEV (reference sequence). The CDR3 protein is CASSFSASYGYTF. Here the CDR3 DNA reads TGTGCCAGCAGTTTCTCAGCGTCCTATGGCTACACCTTC.

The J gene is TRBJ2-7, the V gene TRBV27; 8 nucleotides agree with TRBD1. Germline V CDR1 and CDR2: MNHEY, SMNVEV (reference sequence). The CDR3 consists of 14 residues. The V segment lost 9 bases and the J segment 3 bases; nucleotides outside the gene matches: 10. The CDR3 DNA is TGTGCCAGTCAGTGGACAGGGAGTATCTACGAGCAGTACTTC. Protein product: CASQWTGSIYEQYF.

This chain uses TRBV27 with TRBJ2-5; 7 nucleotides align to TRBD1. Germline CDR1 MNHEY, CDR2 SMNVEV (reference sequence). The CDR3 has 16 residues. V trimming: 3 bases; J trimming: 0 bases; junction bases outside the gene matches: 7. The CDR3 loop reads CASSFLTGAYQETQYF. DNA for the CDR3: TGTGCCAGCAGTTTCCTTACAGGGGCGTACCAAGAGACCCAGTACTTC.

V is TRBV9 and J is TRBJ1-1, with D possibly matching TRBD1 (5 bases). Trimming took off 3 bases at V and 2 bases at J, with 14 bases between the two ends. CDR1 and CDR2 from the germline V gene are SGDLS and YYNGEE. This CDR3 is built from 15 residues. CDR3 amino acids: CASSGGGAVNTEAFF. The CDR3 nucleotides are TGTGCCAGCAGCGGCGGGGGAGCGGTCAACACTGAAGCTTTCTTT.

Written as DNA, the CDR3 is TGTGCCAGCAGTTCCGACCTAGCGGGAGGGCCCGAGTTCTTC. Translating it yields CASSSDLAGGPEFF. J is TRBJ2-1 and V is TRBV27; 12 positions match TRBD2. Trimming took 4 bases from V and 14 from J; bases not matched to a gene: 9. CDR3 length: 14 amino acids. CDR1 and CDR2 from the germline V gene are MNHEY and SMNVEV (reference sequence).